Given below is one TCR beta chain in context. These data belong to a study of blood T cell repertoires in COVID-19. Study-level information: The analysed material was cDNA or gDNA that came from T cells, B-cell-depleted T cells, or PBMCs.

This CDR3 is built from 15 residues. The V end was cut by 7 bases, the J end by 2 bases, with 14 bases between. Germline lookup yields CDR1 SEHNR and CDR2 FQNEAQ (reference sequence). In the original processing: For nucleated cells, counts were estimated from reference gene primer amplification. Profiling relied on immunoSEQ multiplex PCR, and the TCRdb table lists in-frame clones only, not all of them. V and J calls and clone size are given by that table; D and trimming were obtained from the DNA. Of approximately 280,000 clones listed, about 82% are singletons. The TCR was taken from a man in his fifties with active or convalescent COVID-19. Material for sequencing was peripheral blood. This rearrangement joins TRBV7-9 to TRBJ2-2; D unclear. CDR3 sequence: CASTHPSGNTGELFF. The DNA for the CDR3 is TGTGCCAGCACCCACCCATCAGGCAACACCGGGGAGCTGTTTTTT.